The 26 T cell receptor beta chains below come from one sample, sequenced in a study of shared clonotypes between healthy human individuals. The method was immunoSEQ multiplex PCR; TCRdb's version includes in-frame clones alone and lacks a portion of them. The profile shows over a million clones, under 80% of them singletons. Material: memory CD4+ T cells sorted from blood. Subset described: CD45RA-negative fraction. The receptors come from a man aged 18 to 30 in good health.

The genes are TRBV30 and TRBJ1-5; D remains unclear. Germline CDR1 is GTSNPN and CDR2 is SVGIG (reference sequence). The V and J ends lost 5 bases and 13 bases respectively, with 6 bases between them. The CDR3 has 8 amino acids. The CDR3 DNA sequence: TGTGCCTGGCCGTCTCAGCATTTT. Amino acids: CAWPSQHF.

The rearrangement uses TRBV6-1 and TRBJ1-5; D is possibly TRBD1 (5 bases). Germline lookup yields CDR1 MNHNS and CDR2 SASEGT. The CDR3 runs 17 residues. Trimming took off 2 bases at V and 6 bases at J, with 20 bases between the two ends. In DNA form, the CDR3 reads TGTGCCAGCAGTGAACAGGGCAGGAAAGGCCGGCCTCAGCCCCAGCATTTT. It yields the protein CASSEQGRKGRPQPQHF.

V and J are TRBV4-2 and TRBJ1-1; D ambiguous. Germline loops: CDR1 LGHNA, CDR2 YNFKEQ. The germline V and J ends were trimmed by 0 bases and 6 bases, with 14 bases remaining between them. This CDR3 region has 15 residues. The chain's CDR3 is CASSQDEVRLPEAFF. The CDR3 nucleotides read TGTGCCAGCAGCCAAGATGAGGTCCGACTCCCTGAAGCTTTCTTT.

The V gene is TRBV15, the J gene TRBJ2-3; D ambiguous. Between the trimmed V and J ends, which lost 7 bases and 5 bases, there was a span of 16 bases. The germline V gene encodes CDR1 LNHNV and CDR2 YYDKDF (reference sequence). CDR3 length equals 14 residues. The CDR3 is CATIQIPGGDTQYF. CDR3 bases: TGTGCCACCATCCAGATACCGGGCGGAGATACGCAGTATTTT.

The chain employs TRBV13 and TRBJ2-3, with 9 bases matching TRBD1. This CDR3 is built from 15 residues. Germline V gene sequence: CDR1 PRHDT, CDR2 FYEKMQ (reference sequence). With V trimmed by 5 bases and J by 1 base, 4 bases remained unmatched. Written as DNA, the CDR3 is TGTGCCAGCAGCATGGGACAGGGACGCACAGATACGCAGTATTTT. It specifies CASSMGQGRTDTQYF.

The V call is TRBV9, the J call TRBJ2-3; D is perhaps TRBD2 (6 bases). V was clipped by 4 bases and J by 5 bases, with 17 bases between them. From germline, CDR1 is SGDLS and CDR2 YYNGEE. CDR3 length: 15 residues. The CDR3 DNA reads as TGTGCCAGCAGCCCCAATACCGGGGGAGAAGATACGCAGTATTTT. Its protein product is CASSPNTGGEDTQYF.

This rearrangement joins TRBV5-1 to TRBJ2-7; a possible D gene is TRBD1 (5 bases). From germline, CDR1 is SGHRS and CDR2 YFSETQ. Between the trimmed V and J ends, which lost 2 bases and 2 bases, there was a span of 11 bases. The CDR3 spans 14 residues. Written as DNA, the CDR3 is TGCGCCAGCAGCTTAGGGGTTGGCACCTACGAGCAGTACTTC. Translating gives CASSLGVGTYEQYF.

This clone was recorded a few times. This same CDR3 is encoded by further DNA sequences in the sample. This chain links TRBV7-2 with TRBJ1-3; D gene ambiguous. From germline, CDR1 is SGHTA and CDR2 FQGNSA. The V end was cut by 1 base, the J end by 0 bases, with 4 bases between. The CDR3 length is 14 residues. The CDR3 here is CASSLGVSGNTIYF. The CDR3 nucleotides are TGTGCCAGCAGCTTAGGAGTCTCTGGAAACACCATATATTTT.

The chain employs TRBV11-2 and TRBJ1-2, with 8 bases that match TRBD1. The CDR3 is made up of 15 amino acids. The V gene end was trimmed by 6 bases and the J gene end by 4 bases; junction bases not matched to a gene: 10. From germline, CDR1 is SGHAT and CDR2 FQNNGV. CDR3 nucleotide sequence: TGTGCCAGCAGTCCAACAGGGGGGAGTCTCTATGGCTACACCTTC. It specifies CASSPTGGSLYGYTF.

The chain couples TRBV5-4 to TRBJ2-5; TRBD2 might be the D (6 bases). Germline V gene data show CDR1 as SGHNT and CDR2 as YYREEE (reference sequence). This CDR3 region has 13 residues. Trimming removed 5 bases at V and 7 bases at J, with 15 bases between. This chain's CDR3 is CASSPGLGGTQYF. CDR3 DNA sequence: TGTGCCAGCAGTCCAGGACTGGGAGGGACCCAGTACTTC.

This clone was picked up one time. The chain joins TRBV10-1 to TRBJ2-1; TRBD2 aligns across 9 bases. J lost 8 bases, V lost 3 bases, and 11 bases had no gene match. In germline, CDR1 is WNHNN, CDR2 SYGVQD (reference sequence). The CDR3 consists of 16 residues. The CDR3 sequence: CASSENVAGASDEQFF. The CDR3 DNA is TGCGCCAGCAGTGAAAATGTAGCGGGAGCCTCAGATGAGCAGTTCTTC.

The sample holds a few counts of this clone. CDR3 region: CASSVGGRAKVGELFF. The CDR3 DNA follows: TGTGCCAGCAGCGTAGGCGGGAGGGCCAAAGTCGGGGAGCTGTTTTTT. This sequence joins TRBV9 and TRBJ2-2, with 9 nucleotides matching TRBD2. The V segment lost 0 bases and the J segment 7 bases; nucleotides outside the gene matches: 7. The length of the CDR3 is 16 residues. Per the germline V gene, CDR1 is SGDLS and CDR2 is YYNGEE.

The V call is TRBV6-6, the J call TRBJ1-1; D not resolved. The germline CDR1 and CDR2 sequences are MNHNY and SVGAGI (reference sequence). The CDR3 has 13 residues. Trimming took 5 bases from V and 0 from J, leaving 7 bases between them. Here the CDR3 reads CASSLPVNTEAFF. In DNA, the CDR3 is TGTGCCAGCAGTCTACCAGTGAACACTGAAGCTTTCTTT.

Only one count was recorded for this clone. The J gene is TRBJ2-7, the V gene TRBV5-4, with D possibly called TRBD1 or TRBD2 (7 bases each). V was cut by 1 base and J by 5 bases, with 13 bases left in between. Germline V CDR1 and CDR2: SGHNT, YYREEE (reference sequence). The CDR3 contains 14 residues. This CDR3 is CASSLKQGRDEQYF. CDR3 bases: TGTGCCAGCAGCTTGAAACAGGGGAGGGACGAGCAGTACTTC.

V usage is TRBV19 and J usage is TRBJ2-5, with 7 bases fitting TRBD1. Germline V gives CDR1 LNHDA, CDR2 SQIVND (reference sequence). The CDR3 runs to 15 residues. With 1 base clipped from V and 2 bases from J, the junction kept 4 bases outside the gene matches. CDR3 in amino acids: CASSIVRTGQETQYF. CDR3 coding DNA: TGTGCCAGTAGTATAGTAAGGACAGGACAAGAGACCCAGTACTTC.

A note on this clone: An end of the junction does not agree with germline; a read error may underlie this. This chain uses TRBV5-3 with TRBJ1-2, with a weak D call TRBD1 (5 bases). TRBV5-3 is an open reading frame, and its role is uncertain. The CDR3 has 14 amino acids. Here the CDR3 reads CASSLDGQGYSYTF. The DNA of the CDR3 is TGTGCCAGCAGCTTGGACGGGCAGGGTTATTCCTACACCTTC.

The chain is built from TRBV6-5 and TRBJ1-1; weak D call: TRBD1 (5 bases). V was pared by 6 bases and J by 2 bases, with 13 bases between. Germline lookup yields CDR1 MNHEY and CDR2 SVGAGI. The CDR3 sequence is 14 residues long. CDR3 bases: TGTGCCAGCAGGACAGACGTGGTTAACACTGAAGCTTTCTTT. Translating it yields CASRTDVVNTEAFF.

Details on this clone: The sample contains more than one DNA sequence encoding this CDR3. The V call is TRBV4-3, the J call TRBJ1-1; D unresolved. Germline V gene lookup returns CDR1 LGHNA and CDR2 YSLEER. The V and J ends lost 0 bases and 3 bases respectively, with 5 bases between them. The CDR3 loop spans 13 amino acids. The CDR3 coding sequence is TGCGCCAGCAGCCAAGATGGGGACACTGAAGCTTTCTTT. It is translated as CASSQDGDTEAFF.

This clone was found once. The V call is TRBV7-2, the J call TRBJ1-3; D is unresolved. V lost 5 bases, J lost 4 bases, and 12 bases lay in between. This CDR3 has 14 amino acids. The germline CDR1 and CDR2 sequences are SGHTA and FQGNSA. The CDR3 DNA sequence: TGTGCCAGCAGCACGGGCGTCGGGGGAAACACCATATATTTT. This encodes CASSTGVGGNTIYF. The complete variable domain, with remaining parts taken from reference TRBV7-2 and TRBJ1-3, reads GAGVSQSPSNKVTEKGKDVELRCDPISGHTALYWYRQSLGQGLEFLIYFQGNSAPDKSGLPSDRFSAERTGGSVSTLTIQRTQQEDSAVYLCASSTGVGGNTIYFGEGSWLTVV.

This chain connects TRBV7-8 to TRBJ2-5; 11 bases match TRBD2. With V trimmed by 3 bases and J by 0 bases, 3 bases remained unmatched. The CDR3 is made up of 16 amino acids. Germline CDR1 and CDR2: SGHVS and FQNEAQ. The CDR3 nucleotides are TGTGCCAGCAGCTTGATAGCGGGAGGGCACCAAGAGACCCAGTACTTC. Its translation: CASSLIAGGHQETQYF. The full variable domain, rest sourced from reference TRBV7-8 and TRBJ2-5, is GAGVSQSPRYKVAKRGQDVALRCDPISGHVSLFWYQQALGQGPEFLTYFQNEAQLDKSGLPSDRFFAERPEGSVSTLKIQRTQQEDSAVYLCASSLIAGGHQETQYFGPGTRLLVL.

This clone has a single count. The chain links TRBV6-6 to TRBJ2-7; TRBD1 matches at 11 bases. The V and J ends lost 2 bases and 4 bases, in that order; junction bases with no gene match: 4. Germline lookup yields CDR1 MNHNY and CDR2 SVGAGI (reference sequence). This CDR3 region has 15 residues. CDR3 in DNA: TGTGCCAGCAGTTACAGCGGGACAGGGGGATACGAGCAGTACTTC. It encodes CASSYSGTGGYEQYF.

CDR3 region: CASSALVVTEAFF. Written as DNA, the CDR3 is TGTGCCAGCAGCGCCCTTGTCGTGACTGAAGCTTTCTTT. V gene TRBV5-6 combines with J gene TRBJ1-1, with unresolved D. Germline CDR1 is SGHDT and CDR2 is YYEEEE. V shed 4 bases and J shed 5 bases, with 12 bases lying between them. CDR3 length: 13 amino acids.

A single count supports this clone. The chain carries TRBV10-3 and TRBJ1-6, with D hard to call. V dropped 2 bases and J dropped 5 bases, with 7 bases sitting between them. The CDR3 runs 14 residues. CDR1 and CDR2 (germline): ENHRY, SYGVKD. The CDR3 protein is CAISENPDNSPLHF. CDR3 nucleotide sequence: TGTGCCATCAGTGAGAATCCAGATAATTCACCCCTCCACTTT.

This sequence joins TRBV28 and TRBJ2-3; TRBD1 might be the D (6 bases). Germline CDR1 MDHEN, CDR2 SYDVKM. This CDR3 comprises 15 residues. V lost 7 bases, J lost 1 base, and 15 bases lay in between. CDR3 sequence (DNA): TGTGCCAGCACCTCGGGACAACTACGCACAGATACGCAGTATTTT. As protein: CASTSGQLRTDTQYF. The entire variable domain, with the rest obtained from reference TRBV28 and TRBJ2-3, is as follows: DVKVTQSSRYLVKRTGEKVFLECVQDMDHENMFWYRQDPGLGLRLIYFSYDVKMKEKGDIPEGYSVSREKKERFSLILESASTNQTSMYLCASTSGQLRTDTQYFGPGTRLTVL.

This chain joins TRBV5-4 and TRBJ1-2; 7 positions agree with TRBD1. The V and J ends lost 7 bases and 5 bases, in that order; junction bases with no gene match: 8. In germline, CDR1 is SGHNT, CDR2 YYREEE (reference sequence). The CDR3 has 13 amino acids. The CDR3 reads CASGAGGGYGYTF. Written as DNA, the CDR3 is TGTGCCAGCGGGGCAGGGGGAGGGTATGGCTACACCTTC. Together with reference TRBV5-4 and TRBJ1-2, the CDR3 gives the full variable domain: ETGVTQSPTHLIKTRGQQVTLRCSSQSGHNTVSWYQQALGQGPQFIFQYYREEENGRGNFPPRFSGLQFPNYSSELNVNALELDDSALYLCASGAGGGYGYTFGSGTRLTVV.

The chain combines TRBV5-1 with TRBJ2-2, with TRBD2 matching over 7 bases. The trim removed 2 bases at V and 4 bases at J, leaving 2 bases unmatched. The CDR3 loop spans 14 amino acids. Germline CDR1 SGHRS, CDR2 YFSETQ. Written as DNA, the CDR3 is TGCGCCAGCAGCTTCAGGGAGGGCACCGGGGAGCTGTTTTTT. It yields the protein CASSFREGTGELFF.